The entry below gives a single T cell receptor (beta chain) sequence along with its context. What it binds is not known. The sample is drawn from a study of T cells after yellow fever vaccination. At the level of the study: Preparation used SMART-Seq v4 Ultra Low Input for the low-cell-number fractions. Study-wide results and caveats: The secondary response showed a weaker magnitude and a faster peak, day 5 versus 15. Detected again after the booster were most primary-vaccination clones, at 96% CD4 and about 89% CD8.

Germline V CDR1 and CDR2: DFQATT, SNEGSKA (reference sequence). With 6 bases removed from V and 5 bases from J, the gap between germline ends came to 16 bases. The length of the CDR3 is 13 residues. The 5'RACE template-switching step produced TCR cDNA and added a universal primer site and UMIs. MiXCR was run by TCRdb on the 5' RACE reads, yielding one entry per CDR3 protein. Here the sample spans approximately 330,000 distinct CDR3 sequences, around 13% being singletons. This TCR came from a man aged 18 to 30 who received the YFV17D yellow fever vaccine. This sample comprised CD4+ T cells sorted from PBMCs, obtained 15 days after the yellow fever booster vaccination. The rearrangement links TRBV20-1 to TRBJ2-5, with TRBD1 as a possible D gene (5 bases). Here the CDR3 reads CSAKGQVRETQYF. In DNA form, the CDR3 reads TGCAGTGCCAAGGGGCAGGTTCGGGAGACCCAGTACTTC.